The text below deals with one T cell receptor beta chain. No antigen is known for it. The read stops 3 residues short of the end of the CDR3; the missing end is completed from the germline J gene. The data stem from a study of T cells in women clearing cervical HPV infection. Study-wide background: Blood came at first lesion visit for cases, post-clearance for controls.

V lost 5 bases, J lost 7 bases, and 11 bases stayed unmatched. The germline gives CDR1 LNHDA, CDR2 SQIVND (reference sequence). The CDR3 contains 15 residues. Only in-frame clones appear in the TCRdb table, and some are missing; sequencing was by immunoSEQ multiplex PCR. Its table records 19,000 or so clones. Points from the study as a whole: Cases carried less TRBV6-7 than controls: 0.11% versus 0.16%.

The receptor was derived from a woman between 18 and 75 years old with a cervical HPV16 infection that either progressed to CIN3+ or cleared (not recorded which). Material: blood buffy coat. The chain joins TRBV19 to TRBJ1-2; 9 bases are shared with TRBD1. The CDR3: CASSATGQGGFGYTF. The part of the CDR3 DNA that was read is TGTGCCAGTAGTGCCACGGGACAGGGTGGGTTTGGC.